This T cell receptor (beta chain) appears in the sequencing data of a study of graft-versus-host responses after intestinal transplantation. The study, taken as a whole, reports: GvH clones occurred in recipient marrow; some first appeared in ileum or blood. Patients with graft-donor T cell macrochimerism had high graft-versus-host to host-versus-graft clonal ratios in allografts.

Some clones are missing from TCRdb's copy, which holds only in-frame ones; the method was immunoSEQ multiplex PCR. In the table there are 98,000 or so clones, about 90% of which are singletons. Per germline, CDR1 MNHNS and CDR2 SASEGT. The CDR3 is 13 amino acids. Trimming took off 5 bases at V and 2 bases at J, with 9 bases between the two ends. Notes on this clone: Its antigen is not identified.

The starting material was unstimulated CD4+ T cells sorted from spleen or lymph node cells, obtained before intestinal transplant. This chain links TRBV6-1 with TRBJ1-1; the D is unclear. This TCR derives from a human donor who received an intestinal transplant. CDR3 DNA: TGTGCCAGCAGTTTTCAATATAACACTGAAGCTTTCTTT. Amino acids: CASSFQYNTEAFF.